This record covers a single T cell receptor beta chain. Its target is unknown. The data derive from a study of T cell responses to AZD1222 COVID-19 vaccine. The study's findings and limits: Clonal diversity was possibly underestimated, and the donors were mostly white British, with more females. Mapped onto spike, vaccine-associated CD4 TCRs spanned it and were dominant at 160-218 and 743-854.

This table comes from immunoSEQ multiplex PCR, and its TCRdb copy is limited to in-frame clones, with some not included. Here the sample spans 150,000 to 200,000 clones, roughly 90% being singletons. Material: peripheral blood, obtained on day 0 of AZD1222 vaccination. The receptor's source is an adult in good health.

The CDR3 region has the DNA TGTGCCAGTAGTATATTCCGGGACAAGAATCAGCCCCAGCATTTT. It is translated as CASSIFRDKNQPQHF. The rearrangement links TRBV19 to TRBJ1-5; D may be TRBD1 (6 bases). The germline V and J ends were trimmed by 2 bases and 4 bases, with 12 bases remaining between them. Germline CDR1 is LNHDA and CDR2 is SQIVND (reference sequence). The CDR3 has 15 amino acids.